This T cell receptor beta chain was retrieved from a study of blood T cells in healthy people across ages (dated by TCRdb to the mid-2010s). Study-wide context: In model experiments, template switching captured roughly one uniquely barcoded TCR beta cDNA molecule for every two T cells. The donors were split into four age groups: young (average 16 years), middle-aged (more than 35), aged (over 55) and long-lived (over 75). To avoid experimental bias, donors of different ages were randomly spread across the sequencing lanes. For two donors (one aged 18 to 29 and one aged 80 or older), the study analyzed two additional independent replicas of 1 million unique cDNA reads from the same blood draw. The study measured age-related changes in TCR beta repertoire diversity using deep sequencing normalized with unique cDNA molecular identifiers.

The roughly 39 donors, aged 6 to 90 years, were systemically healthy Caucasian individuals from Russia. Approximately 10 milliliters of peripheral blood were collected from each donor into EDTA-treated Vacutainer tubes. Ficoll-Paque density-gradient centrifugation was used to isolate PBMCs, with at least 6.5 million per sample. Trizol reagent was used to extract total RNA from PBMCs, with at least 6 micrograms per sample. Naive CD45RAhigh/CD27high T cell percentages were measured by flow cytometry on a PBMC aliquot from every donor. This clonotype showed up just a few times. Its antigen has not been determined. There are no base qualities to consult, and no much larger clone falls within one base. Points the paper makes about the study in general: There was a strong correlation between observed TCR beta diversity and the percentage of naive T cells measured by flow cytometry. The long-lived group showed more naive CD4+ T cells, fewer expanded clones and increased TCR diversity than the aged group, suggesting age selection. Estimates of total diversity based on one million sequenced T cells were considered lower bounds and underestimates. Donor CMV infection status was unknown, potentially confounding age-related changes in expanded clonotypes. Bulk unsorted PBMC profiling prevented conclusive comparison of naive and antigen-experienced compartments. As age increased, observed TCR beta diversity per million T cells dropped in a roughly linear way, and a significant reduction was already evident by age 40.

V lost 5 bases and J lost 8 bases, and the count of bases not matched to a germline gene is 8. The CDR3 measures 13 amino acids from cysteine to phenylalanine. Only the CDR3 region is kept as DNA, spanning 39 bases read in frame from base 1. The germline V gene (reference sequence) gives CDR1 as MNHEY and CDR2 as SMNVEV. Library preparation was by 5' RACE. Sequencing was performed on an Illumina HiSeq 2500. The second PCR ran for about 6 to 11 cycles and used a J-beta primer mix along with a sample-barcoded 5' primer. A unique molecular identifier was introduced onto each TCR beta cDNA molecule by a template-switch 5' adaptor carrying 12 random nucleotides. At least 2.5 million CDR3-containing paired-end reads were obtained from each sample. All of the RNA was converted into first-strand cDNA using the Mint cDNA synthesis kit, with a TRBC-specific oligonucleotide serving as the primer. Following uracil-DNA glycosylase treatment, all cDNA underwent a first 18-cycle PCR with the universal primers M1SS and BC2_uni_R. On the authors' methods: Normalization of each sample was performed by random selection of 1 million high-quality reads, each carrying a distinct molecular identifier. Reads with shared molecular identifiers were discarded instead of being binned into consensus sequences. CDR3 identification, clonotype clustering and error correction used MiTCR with a Q25 quality threshold and the strictest error-elimination algorithm. A nonparametric unseen species model using Euler transformation provided a lower-bound estimate of total TCR beta diversity. The raw public reads went through TCRdb reprocessing: fastp at Q25, MiXCR clone calling, in-frame beta chains kept. Rows matching on CDR3 protein sequence are summarized as one entry with the most common DNA and genes. TCRdb's processing, not the study's, gives the V and J calls here. The sample profile shows about 730,000 distinct CDR3 sequences; roughly 47% of them were found once. The ten largest clones take up under 25% of the sample.

The sequence was obtained from a woman aged 60 to 75 in good health. The chain couples TRBV27 to TRBJ1-2; 7 bases in between match TRBD1. Material: blood. Here the CDR3 is given as CASSPQTGDGYTF. The nucleotide sequence is TGTGCCAGCAGTCCCCAAACAGGGGACGGCTACACCTTC.